Included here is one TCR beta chain sequence, with context. Looked up from germline, CDR1 is MNHGY and CDR2 is SVAAGI. The CDR3 contains 12 residues. The V gene end was trimmed by 10 bases and the J gene end by 5 bases; junction bases not matched to a gene: 4. This entry belongs to a study of T cell changes during pregnancy in multiple sclerosis. TCRdb's table, derived via immunoSEQ multiplex PCR, lists solely in-frame clones and lacks some. This sample yields under 85,000 clones, of which roughly 89% are seen a single time; approximately 1.5% belongs to the top ten. The source material was peripheral blood, sampled in the third trimester of pregnancy. V gene TRBV6-9 combines with J gene TRBJ2-5, with 10 nucleotides matching TRBD1. This sequence originates from a female donor in good health, enrolled as a control in a pregnancy study. The CDR3 region is CAKTGGQETQYF. DNA for the CDR3: TGTGCCAAGACAGGGGGCCAGGAGACCCAGTACTTC.